These 20 T cell receptor beta chains originate from one sample sequenced in a study of T-cell reconstitution after alpha-beta-depleted transplantation in children. Construction of the TCRbeta library involved unique molecular identifiers. TCRdb reanalysed the PCR reads using MiXCR and keeps one entry per CDR3 protein. The sample holds a few hundred thousand distinct CDR3 sequences; about 9.4% are singletons and the top ten take more than 2%. The material sequenced was PBMCs from the stem cell graft donor, taken from the stem cell graft. The receptors shown here come from a human donor who donated a stem cell graft to a child with acute lymphoblastic leukemia.

In its sample, this clonotype was seen a few times. V and J are TRBV4-1 and TRBJ2-1; possible D gene TRBD1, 6 bases. CDR3 length equals 14 residues. Germline values: CDR1 MGHRA, CDR2 YSYEKL. V was shortened by 1 base and J by 7 bases, with 11 bases between the two germline ends. This CDR3 reads CASSQARGFNEQFF. CDR3 DNA: TGCGCCAGCAGCCAAGCCAGGGGATTTAATGAGCAGTTCTTC.

This clonotype was seen a handful of times. The chain combines TRBV10-2 with TRBJ2-7; 10 bases are a match to TRBD2. Trimming cost V 0 bases and J 0 bases; bases outside gene matches: 11. This CDR3 has 19 amino acids. Per the germline V gene, CDR1 is WSHSY and CDR2 is SAAADI. The CDR3 bases are TGCGCCAGCAGTGAGTCGACAGTGGCTAGCGGGAGTCGCTCCTACGAGCAGTACTTC. Translated, it gives CASSESTVASGSRSYEQYF.

This clonotype appeared a few times. This chain uses TRBV28 with TRBJ2-7; 13 nucleotides agree with TRBD2. Trimming cost V 6 bases and J 3 bases; bases outside gene matches: 11. Germline CDR1 and CDR2: MDHEN and SYDVKM. The CDR3 has 17 amino acids. CDR3: CASRPTSGRASGYEQYF. Here the CDR3 DNA reads TGTGCCAGCAGACCTACTAGCGGGAGGGCCTCGGGCTACGAGCAGTACTTC.

V is TRBV11-2 and J is TRBJ2-2; D is unclear. V lost 5 bases and J 4 bases, leaving 11 bases between the germline ends. CDR3 length: 14 residues. The V gene's germline CDR1 is SGHAT and CDR2 FQNNGV. The CDR3 DNA follows: TGTGCCAGCAGCCCCACAGTCCGCACCGGGGAGCTGTTTTTT. Translation: CASSPTVRTGELFF.

This clonotype was found a few times. V gene TRBV7-9 combines with J gene TRBJ1-6; D unresolved. V lost 5 bases and J 7 bases, leaving 12 bases between the germline ends. Germline CDR1 SEHNR, CDR2 FQNEAQ (reference sequence). CDR3 length: 14 amino acids. CDR3 nucleotide sequence: TGTGCCAGCAGCGCGGGCAGGCCAAATTCACCCCTCCACTTT. This gives the protein CASSAGRPNSPLHF.

V usage is TRBV28 and J usage is TRBJ2-7; 8 bases map to TRBD2. The CDR3 length is 15 residues. Trimming removed 5 bases from V and 3 bases from J; junction bases left unmatched: 9. Germline loops: CDR1 MDHEN, CDR2 SYDVKM. The CDR3 sequence is CASSPTGRALYEQYF. The DNA for the CDR3 is TGTGCCAGCAGTCCCACCGGGAGGGCCCTCTACGAGCAGTACTTC. The full variable domain, its missing parts supplied by reference TRBV28 and TRBJ2-7, is DVKVTQSSRYLVKRTGEKVFLECVQDMDHENMFWYRQDPGLGLRLIYFSYDVKMKEKGDIPEGYSVSREKKERFSLILESASTNQTSMYLCASSPTGRALYEQYFGPGTRLTVT.

This clonotype has more than one count but fewer than ten. This chain links TRBV3-1 with TRBJ2-5; 14 bases match TRBD2. From germline, CDR1 is LGHDT and CDR2 YNNKEL (reference sequence). The V gene end was trimmed by 4 bases and the J gene end by 4 bases; junction bases not matched to a gene: 5. The CDR3 loop spans 16 amino acids. Written as DNA, the CDR3 is TGTGCCAGCAGCCTCGGGACTAGCGGGAGTTCAGAGACCCAGTACTTC. This codes for CASSLGTSGSSETQYF.

With regard to this clonotype: At one end, the junction sequence differs from germline, possibly due to a read error. The chain employs TRBV20-1 and TRBJ2-1; TRBD1 matches 9 bases. CDR3 size: 16 residues. Germline assignment: CDR1 DFQATT and CDR2 SNEGSKA (reference sequence). The chain's CDR3 is CCATDRTGAAYNEQFF. The CDR3 DNA is TGCTGTGCTACCGATAGGACAGGGGCCGCATACAATGAGCAGTTCTTC.

This clonotype has just a few counts. The chain recombines TRBV5-1 with TRBJ2-7; TRBD1 is a possible D gene (5 bases). V was clipped by 1 base and J by 5 bases, with 10 bases between them. The CDR3 totals 13 residues. Germline loops: CDR1 SGHRS, CDR2 YFSETQ. CDR3 coding DNA: TGCGCCAGCAGCTTGTCCAGGGCCAACGAGCAGTACTTC. The encoded protein is CASSLSRANEQYF.

This clonotype has ten or more counts. The CDR3 loop is CASSLGQGSFSYEQYF. The CDR3 DNA reads TGCGCCAGCAGCTTGGGACAGGGGAGCTTCTCCTACGAGCAGTACTTC. The chain is built from TRBV5-1 and TRBJ2-7, with 8 nucleotides matching TRBD1. Germline lookup yields CDR1 SGHRS and CDR2 YFSETQ. The ends lost 0 bases at V and 0 bases at J; junction bases unmatched: 5. The CDR3 contains 16 residues.

This clonotype was observed a handful of times. This rearrangement joins TRBV7-2 to TRBJ1-5, with D possibly TRBD1 on 5 matching bases. The CDR3 runs 15 residues. Germline assignment: CDR1 SGHTA and CDR2 FQGNSA. V was trimmed by 0 bases and J by 5 bases, leaving 11 bases between them. Here the CDR3 reads CASSLAFGAYQPQHF. The CDR3 region has the DNA TGTGCCAGCAGCTTAGCGTTTGGGGCGTATCAGCCCCAGCATTTT.

This clonotype was picked up a small number of times. The chain is built from TRBV12-3 or TRBV12-4 and TRBJ2-1; 13 nucleotides match TRBD2. The CDR3 has 15 residues. Trimming cost V 4 bases and J 9 bases; bases outside gene matches: 6. The chain's CDR3 is CASSSLAGGLGEQFF. The CDR3, as DNA: TGTGCCAGCAGTTCACTAGCGGGAGGGCTCGGTGAGCAGTTCTTC.

The chain links TRBV4-3 to TRBJ2-7, with D unresolved. Deletions cut 3 bases from V and 3 bases from J, with 9 bases between. CDR1 and CDR2 from the germline V gene are LGHNA and YSLEER. The CDR3 length is 13 residues. The DNA for the CDR3 is TGCGCCAGCAGCCACGCCGACGGCTACGAGCAGTACTTC. Translation: CASSHADGYEQYF.

This clonotype was counted a few times. The V and J genes are TRBV7-9 and TRBJ2-2; TRBD2 matches 8 bases. CDR1 SEHNR and CDR2 FQNEAQ come from the germline V gene (reference sequence). The CDR3 has 17 residues. The J segment lost 5 bases and the V segment lost 3 bases, leaving 11 bases of the junction unmatched. Here the CDR3 reads CASSFGGDLAMTGELFF. CDR3 DNA: TGTGCCAGCAGCTTCGGGGGGGACTTGGCAATGACCGGGGAGCTGTTTTTT. Full variable domain (outside the CDR3, taken from reference TRBV7-9 and TRBJ2-2): DTGVSQNPRHKITKRGQNVTFRCDPISEHNRLYWYRQTLGQGPEFLTYFQNEAQLEKSRLLSDRFSAERPKGSFSTLEIQRTEQGDSAMYLCASSFGGDLAMTGELFFGEGSRLTVL.

This chain uses TRBV12-3 or TRBV12-4 with TRBJ1-1; D is unresolved. Trimming stripped 4 bases from V and 7 bases from J, with 13 bases between. CDR3 length equals 13 residues. The DNA of the CDR3 is TGTGCCAGCAGTTCAGGCCCAGAGGTTGAAGCTTTCTTT. Amino acid sequence: CASSSGPEVEAFF.

This clonotype was seen a few times. The chain couples TRBV28 to TRBJ2-3; the D gene is possibly TRBD2 (6 bases). The germline V gene has CDR1 MDHEN and CDR2 SYDVKM. V lost 6 bases to trimming and J lost 5 bases, with 12 bases between them. CDR3 length: 13 residues. Written as DNA, the CDR3 is TGTGCCAGCAGCTCGGGGGATCGAGATACGCAGTATTTT. Amino acid sequence: CASSSGDRDTQYF.

In this sample, this clonotype turned up many times. CDR3 coding DNA: TGTGCCAGCAGCAGGGCGGGCCCCCAGTACTTC. The encoded protein is CASSRAGPQYF. The chain carries TRBV14 and TRBJ2-5, with D maybe TRBD2 (5 bases). Germline V lookup: CDR1 SGHDN, CDR2 FVKESK. Trimming stripped 5 bases from V and 9 bases from J, with 10 bases between. CDR3 size: 11 residues.

This clonotype occurred many times. In nucleotides, the CDR3 is TGTGCCAGCAGCTTGGCGGGAGGGCATTACACCGGGGAGCTGTTTTTT. The encoded protein is CASSLAGGHYTGELFF. This chain joins TRBV5-5 and TRBJ2-2; 8 bases are shared with TRBD2. The V segment lost 0 bases and the J segment 3 bases; nucleotides outside the gene matches: 4. Germline assignment: CDR1 SGHKS and CDR2 YYEKEE (reference sequence). The CDR3 consists of 16 residues.

This clonotype was counted between two and nine times. The genes are TRBV7-2 and TRBJ2-7; D is possibly TRBD2 (5 bases). CDR1 is SGHTA and CDR2 is FQGNSA in the germline V gene. V was shortened by 5 bases and J by 0 bases, with 14 bases between the two germline ends. CDR3 length: 15 amino acids. CDR3 protein: CASSPALGSSYEQYF. In nucleotides, the CDR3 is TGTGCCAGCAGCCCGGCTCTGGGGAGCTCCTACGAGCAGTACTTC.

This clonotype was counted ten times or more. This chain uses TRBV6-1 with TRBJ2-1; tentative D call: TRBD2 (6 bases). The CDR3 sequence is 14 residues long. The germline CDR1 and CDR2 sequences are MNHNS and SASEGT. Trimming left V 2 bases short and J 6 bases short, with 11 bases between. The CDR3 spells CASSEFSGPNEQFF. In DNA form, the CDR3 reads TGTGCCAGCAGTGAATTTAGCGGACCCAATGAGCAGTTCTTC.